The entry below gives a single TCR beta chain sequence along with its context. Its antigen target is currently unknown. No base quality information exists; no much larger clone differs at one position. TCR CDR3 regions were amplified from genomic DNA by multiplex PCR using the deep immunoSEQ assay. Genomic DNA extracted from each cell subset was distributed evenly over all wells of several immunoSEQ 96-well plates, and each plate served as one replicate. Each replicate PCR for sorted subsets received roughly 0.2 ug genomic DNA, equal to some 32,000 T cell genomes. The purified libraries were quantified using a Qubit 3.0 fluorometer, sized with a Bioanalyzer 2100, and then quantified again using the KAPA Library Quantification kit. A separate single-read 150-cycle Illumina NextSeq 550 flow cell was used to sequence each immunoSEQ 96-well plate. The original pipeline was this. Because the immunoSEQ output held only junctional sequences and lacked quality scores, the filtering could not match the filtering applied to full-length reads. Sequences were annotated with PyIR, a Python wrapper for IgBLAST v1.9, using IMGT germline references to assign V/J genes and CDR3. Reads were removed for weak V/J assignments (E-value above 1e-6), missing CDR3, stop codons, out-of-frame junctions, or ambiguous translated residues. A V3J clonotype was defined by an identical inferred V gene, J gene, and CDR3 amino acid sequence. The percentage overlap between two repertoires was calculated by dividing the number of shared unique clonotypes by the size of the smaller repertoire. RTK rarefaction, the Chao1 estimator, and Recon v2.1 estimates of unobserved clonotypes were used to assess repertoire richness. For all TCRbeta clonotypes obtained by the gDNA method from a handful of donors, generation probabilities were computed with OLGA. Imported from immuneACCESS, the table was reduced by TCRdb to in-frame sequences with V and J called. These copies leave out some clones; in studies compared against another copy, an unresolved V gene accounts for under half, and the cause of the remainder is not known. The V and J calls and the clone size are those of that table, but D and trimming were determined from the DNA. The sample contains millions of clones, just under 95% of them found a single time. The ten largest account for about 1.1% of the sample.

These data belong to a study of shared clonotypes between healthy human individuals (TCRdb year 2020). Regarding the complete study: The cohort comprised two women and a few men aged 18 to 49 years. For each donor, CD4 naive and CD4 memory were each given three plates, CD8 naive was given two plates, and CD8 memory was given one plate. To estimate repertoire size and how much clonotypes are shared between individuals, the study performed deep sequencing of blood TCR repertoires from a few healthy adults. Leukapheresis yielded between about 0.94 and 9 billion PBMCs per donor. To increase sequencing depth and limit assay-specific biases, different laboratories used diverse techniques to prepare libraries and sequence TCR repertoires.

Taken from the germline V gene, the CDR1 and CDR2 loops are SNHLY and FYNNEI. V is clipped by 5 bases and J by 4 bases, and the sequence between their germline boundaries is 11 bases long. The CDR3, from cysteine to phenylalanine, totals 13 residues. Here the CDR3 DNA is all that survives: 39 bases in frame from base 1. CD8 naive samples were obtained by positive selection for CCR7 among CD45RO-negative cells, yielding a CD45RA+CCR7+ population from which TemRA cells were excluded. The donors were healthy, HIV-negative adults with no recently reported acute infections or vaccinations. All donors were Caucasian adults living in Nashville, Tennessee, USA. Blood was obtained by leukapheresis, after which PBMCs were separated by Ficoll-Histopaque density gradient centrifugation and cryopreserved in liquid nitrogen vapor phase. Purity and quantity of every magnetically sorted T cell population were checked by analytical flow cytometry. Genomic DNA was isolated from each sorted fraction and quantified by UV absorbance on a Nanodrop 2000c.

What the study reported, not specific to this receptor: Larger estimated clonotype richness was generally found for naive subsets than for memory subsets. Based on pairwise subsampling, the degree of clonotype sharing among donors was expected to be affected by sequencing depth. Sharing across a few donors was observed for around 5% of naive CD4, about 4% of naive CD8, about 2.5% of memory CD4, and roughly 0.4% of memory CD8 clonotypes. Clonotypes shared by all four sorted-subset donors showed higher generation probabilities than non-shared clonotypes. Even with the large sequencing depth, rarefaction of the sorted-subset datasets indicated that sequencing was incomplete. Only blood was sampled, and tissue TCR repertoires likely differ from those in blood. The small number of donors limited the genetic and exposure-history diversity represented.

The sequence was collected from a man younger than 35 in good health. The sequenced sample was naive CD8+ T cells sorted from blood. This specimen's cell subset or site label, interpreted: CD45RA+CCR7+. The sequence joins TRBV2 to TRBJ1-2; the D gene is unclear. The DNA sequence follows: TGTGCCAGCAGTAATGGACCGTCCTATGGCTACACCTTC. The translation is CASSNGPSYGYTF.